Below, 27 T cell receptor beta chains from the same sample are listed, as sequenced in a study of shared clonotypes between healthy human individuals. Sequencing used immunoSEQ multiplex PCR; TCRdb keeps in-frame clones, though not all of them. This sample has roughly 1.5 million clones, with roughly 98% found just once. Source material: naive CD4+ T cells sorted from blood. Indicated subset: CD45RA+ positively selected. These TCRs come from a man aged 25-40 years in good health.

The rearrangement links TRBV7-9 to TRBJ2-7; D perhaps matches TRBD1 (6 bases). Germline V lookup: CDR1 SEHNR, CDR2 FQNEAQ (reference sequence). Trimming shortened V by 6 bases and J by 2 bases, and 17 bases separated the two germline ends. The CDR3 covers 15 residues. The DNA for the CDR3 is TGTGCCAGCAGTCGAAGGGGGACCCTCACCTACGAGCAGTACTTC. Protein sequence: CASSRRGTLTYEQYF. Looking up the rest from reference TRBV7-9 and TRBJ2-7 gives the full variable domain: DTGVSQNPRHKITKRGQNVTFRCDPISEHNRLYWYRQTLGQGPEFLTYFQNEAQLEKSRLLSDRFSAERPKGSFSTLEIQRTEQGDSAMYLCASSRRGTLTYEQYFGPGTRLTVT.

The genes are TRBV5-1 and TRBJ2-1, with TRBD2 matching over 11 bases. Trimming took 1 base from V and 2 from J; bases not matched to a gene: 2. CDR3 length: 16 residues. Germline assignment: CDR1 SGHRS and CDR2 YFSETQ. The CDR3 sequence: CASSLLAGGAYNEQFF. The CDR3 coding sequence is TGCGCCAGCAGCTTGCTAGCGGGAGGAGCCTACAATGAGCAGTTCTTC.

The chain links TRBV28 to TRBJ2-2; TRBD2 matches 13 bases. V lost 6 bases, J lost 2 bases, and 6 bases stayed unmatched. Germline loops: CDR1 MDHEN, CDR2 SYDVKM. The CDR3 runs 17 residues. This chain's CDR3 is CASSRTSGSFNTGELFF. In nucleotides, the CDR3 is TGTGCCAGCAGCCGGACTAGCGGGAGTTTTAACACCGGGGAGCTGTTTTTT.

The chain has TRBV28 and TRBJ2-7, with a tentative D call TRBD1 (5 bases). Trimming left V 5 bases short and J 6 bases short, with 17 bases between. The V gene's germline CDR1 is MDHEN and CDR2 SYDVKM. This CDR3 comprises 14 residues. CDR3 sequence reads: CASSRTFSFREQYF. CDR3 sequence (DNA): TGTGCCAGCAGTCGGACATTTTCATTTCGCGAGCAGTACTTC.

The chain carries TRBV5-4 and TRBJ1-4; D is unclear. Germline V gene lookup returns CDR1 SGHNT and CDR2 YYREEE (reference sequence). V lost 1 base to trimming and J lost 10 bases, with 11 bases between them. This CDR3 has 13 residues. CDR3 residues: CASSLRQHGKLFF. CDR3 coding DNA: TGTGCCAGCAGCTTGCGGCAGCACGGAAAACTGTTTTTT.

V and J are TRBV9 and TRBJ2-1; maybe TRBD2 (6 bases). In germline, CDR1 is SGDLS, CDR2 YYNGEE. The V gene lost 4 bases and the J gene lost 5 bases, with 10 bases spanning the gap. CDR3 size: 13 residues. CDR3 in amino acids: CASSTLADNEQFF. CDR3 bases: TGTGCCAGCAGCACTTTAGCGGACAATGAGCAGTTCTTC. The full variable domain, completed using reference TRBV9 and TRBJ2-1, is DSGVTQTPKHLITATGQRVTLRCSPRSGDLSVYWYQQSLDQGLQFLIQYYNGEERAKGNILERFSAQQFPDLHSELNLSSLELGDSALYFCASSTLADNEQFFGPGTRLTVL.

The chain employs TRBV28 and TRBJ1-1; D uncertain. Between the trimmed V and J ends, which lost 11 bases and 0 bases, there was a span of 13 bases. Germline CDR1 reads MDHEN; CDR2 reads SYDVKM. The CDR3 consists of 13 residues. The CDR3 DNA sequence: TGTGCCTGTACTGGGAGGGTGAACACTGAAGCTTTCTTT. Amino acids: CACTGRVNTEAFF.

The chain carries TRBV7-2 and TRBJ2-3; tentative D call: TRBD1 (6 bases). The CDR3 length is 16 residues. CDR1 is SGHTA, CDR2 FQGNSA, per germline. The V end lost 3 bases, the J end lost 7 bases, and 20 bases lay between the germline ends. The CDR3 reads CASSFPGVPSFHTQYF. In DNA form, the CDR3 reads TGTGCCAGCAGCTTCCCAGGGGTCCCTAGTTTCCATACGCAGTATTTT.

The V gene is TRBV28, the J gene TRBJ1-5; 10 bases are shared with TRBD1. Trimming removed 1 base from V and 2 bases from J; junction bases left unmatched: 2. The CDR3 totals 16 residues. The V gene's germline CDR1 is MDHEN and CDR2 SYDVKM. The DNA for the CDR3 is TGTGCCAGCAGTTTATTTGGGACAGGGGGCAATCAGCCCCAGCATTTT. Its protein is CASSLFGTGGNQPQHF.

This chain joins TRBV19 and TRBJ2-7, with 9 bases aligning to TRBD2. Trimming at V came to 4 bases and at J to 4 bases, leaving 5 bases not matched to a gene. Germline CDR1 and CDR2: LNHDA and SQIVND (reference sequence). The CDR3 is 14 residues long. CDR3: CASSTSGVQYEQYF. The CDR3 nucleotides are TGTGCCAGTAGTACTAGCGGGGTGCAGTACGAGCAGTACTTC.

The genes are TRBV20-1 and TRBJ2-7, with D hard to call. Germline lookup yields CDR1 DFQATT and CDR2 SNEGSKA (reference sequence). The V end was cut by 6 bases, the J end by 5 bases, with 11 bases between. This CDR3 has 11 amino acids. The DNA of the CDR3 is TGCAGTGCCACGAGAGGCAACGAGCAGTACTTC. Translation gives CSATRGNEQYF.

In DNA form, the CDR3 reads TGTGCCAGCATAGGACCCTATGGCTACACCTTC. Amino acid sequence: CASIGPYGYTF. The rearrangement uses TRBV28 and TRBJ1-2; D ambiguous. The CDR3 sequence is 11 residues long. Looked up from germline, CDR1 is MDHEN and CDR2 is SYDVKM. V was cut by 7 bases and J by 4 bases, with 7 bases left in between.

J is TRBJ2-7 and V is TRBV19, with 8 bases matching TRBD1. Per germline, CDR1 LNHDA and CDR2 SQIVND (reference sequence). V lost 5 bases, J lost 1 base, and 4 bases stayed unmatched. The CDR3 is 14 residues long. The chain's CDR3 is CASSHRDRSYEQYF. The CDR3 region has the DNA TGTGCCAGTAGTCACCGGGACAGGTCCTACGAGCAGTACTTC.

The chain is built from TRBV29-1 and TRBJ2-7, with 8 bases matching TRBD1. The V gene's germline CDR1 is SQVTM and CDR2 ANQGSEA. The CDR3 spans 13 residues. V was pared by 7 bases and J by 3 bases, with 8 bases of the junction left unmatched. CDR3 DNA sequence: TGCAGCGGACAGGGGACTTATGTCTACGAGCAGTACTTC. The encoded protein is CSGQGTYVYEQYF.

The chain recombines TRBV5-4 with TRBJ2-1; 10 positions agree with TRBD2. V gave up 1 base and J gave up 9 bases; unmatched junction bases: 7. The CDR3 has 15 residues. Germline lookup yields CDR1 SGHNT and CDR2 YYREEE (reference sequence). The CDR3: CASSLLSSGRGEQFF. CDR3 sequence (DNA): TGTGCCAGCAGCTTGTTATCTAGCGGGAGAGGTGAGCAGTTCTTC.

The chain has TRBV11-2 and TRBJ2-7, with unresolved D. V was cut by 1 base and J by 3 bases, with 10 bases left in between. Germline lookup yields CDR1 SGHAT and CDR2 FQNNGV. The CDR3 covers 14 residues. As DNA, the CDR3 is TGTGCCAGCAGCTTAGTGGTCGGAGACTACGAGCAGTACTTC. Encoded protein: CASSLVVGDYEQYF.

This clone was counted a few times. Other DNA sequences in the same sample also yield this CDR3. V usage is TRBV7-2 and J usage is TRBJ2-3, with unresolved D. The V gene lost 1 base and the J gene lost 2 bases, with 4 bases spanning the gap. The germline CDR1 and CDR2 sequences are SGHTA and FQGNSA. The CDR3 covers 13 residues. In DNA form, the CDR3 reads TGTGCCAGCAGCTTAGGCCACACAGATACGCAGTATTTT. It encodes CASSLGHTDTQYF.

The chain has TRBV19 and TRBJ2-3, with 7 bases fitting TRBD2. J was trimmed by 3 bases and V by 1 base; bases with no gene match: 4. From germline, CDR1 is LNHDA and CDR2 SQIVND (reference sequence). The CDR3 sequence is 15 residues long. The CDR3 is CASSIGPSGTDTQYF. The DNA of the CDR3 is TGTGCCAGTAGTATAGGGCCTAGCGGTACAGATACGCAGTATTTT.

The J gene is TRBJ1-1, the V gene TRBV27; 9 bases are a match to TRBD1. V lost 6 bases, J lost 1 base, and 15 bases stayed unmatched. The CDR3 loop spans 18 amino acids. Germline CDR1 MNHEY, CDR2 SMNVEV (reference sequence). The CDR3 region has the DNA TGTGCCAGCAGCGACATTCCGGGACAGGGAAGAGGGAACACTGAAGCTTTCTTT. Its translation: CASSDIPGQGRGNTEAFF.

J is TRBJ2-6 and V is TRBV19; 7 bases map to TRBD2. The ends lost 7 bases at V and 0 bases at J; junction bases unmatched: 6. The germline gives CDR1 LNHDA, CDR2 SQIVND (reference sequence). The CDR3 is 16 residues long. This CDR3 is CASKGRGGSGANVLTF. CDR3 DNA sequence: TGTGCCAGTAAGGGGAGGGGCGGCTCTGGGGCCAACGTCCTGACTTTC.

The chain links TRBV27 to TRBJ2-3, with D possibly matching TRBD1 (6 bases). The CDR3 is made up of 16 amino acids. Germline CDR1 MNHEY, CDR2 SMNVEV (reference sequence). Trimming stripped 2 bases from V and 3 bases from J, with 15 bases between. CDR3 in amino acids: CASSLKGGLGTDTQYF. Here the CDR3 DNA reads TGTGCCAGCAGTTTAAAAGGGGGATTGGGTACAGATACGCAGTATTTT.

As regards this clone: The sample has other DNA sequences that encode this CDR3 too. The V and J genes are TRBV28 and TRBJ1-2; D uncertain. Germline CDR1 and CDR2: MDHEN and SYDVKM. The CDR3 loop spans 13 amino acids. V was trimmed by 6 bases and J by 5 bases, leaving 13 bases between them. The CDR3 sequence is CASSFGGLYGYTF. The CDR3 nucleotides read TGTGCCAGCAGCTTCGGCGGACTATATGGCTACACCTTC.

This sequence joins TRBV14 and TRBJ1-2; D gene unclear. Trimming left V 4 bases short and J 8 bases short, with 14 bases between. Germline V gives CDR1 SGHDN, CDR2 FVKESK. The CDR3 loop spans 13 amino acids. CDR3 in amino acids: CASSPSGPRGYTF. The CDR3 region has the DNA TGTGCCAGCAGCCCTTCCGGACCGAGGGGCTACACCTTC.

The CDR3 reads CSAGDSSGNTIYF. The CDR3 nucleotides read TGCAGCGCCGGGGACAGCTCAGGAAACACCATATATTTT. This rearrangement joins TRBV29-1 to TRBJ1-3; 7 nucleotides align to TRBD1. The CDR3 has 13 residues. After removal of 7 bases from V and 4 bases from J, the junction contained 7 bases not matched to a gene. The germline V gene has CDR1 SQVTM and CDR2 ANQGSEA.

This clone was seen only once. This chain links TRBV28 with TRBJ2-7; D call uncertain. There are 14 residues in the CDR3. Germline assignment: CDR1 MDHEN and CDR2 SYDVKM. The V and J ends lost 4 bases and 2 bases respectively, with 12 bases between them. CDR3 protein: CASSSTRVPYEQYF. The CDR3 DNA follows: TGTGCCAGCAGTTCCACCCGGGTTCCCTACGAGCAGTACTTC.

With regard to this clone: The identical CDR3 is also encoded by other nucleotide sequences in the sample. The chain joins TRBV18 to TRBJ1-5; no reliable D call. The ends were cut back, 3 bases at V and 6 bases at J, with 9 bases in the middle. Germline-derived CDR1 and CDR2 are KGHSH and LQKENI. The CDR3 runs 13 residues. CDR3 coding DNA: TGTGCCAGCTCACCCCAAGGGTCTCAGCCCCAGCATTTT. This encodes CASSPQGSQPQHF.

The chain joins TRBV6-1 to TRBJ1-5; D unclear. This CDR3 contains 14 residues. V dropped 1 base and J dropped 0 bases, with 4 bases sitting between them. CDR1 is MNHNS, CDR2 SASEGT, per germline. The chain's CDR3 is CASSEVTSNQPQHF. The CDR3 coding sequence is TGTGCCAGCAGTGAAGTTACTAGCAATCAGCCCCAGCATTTT.